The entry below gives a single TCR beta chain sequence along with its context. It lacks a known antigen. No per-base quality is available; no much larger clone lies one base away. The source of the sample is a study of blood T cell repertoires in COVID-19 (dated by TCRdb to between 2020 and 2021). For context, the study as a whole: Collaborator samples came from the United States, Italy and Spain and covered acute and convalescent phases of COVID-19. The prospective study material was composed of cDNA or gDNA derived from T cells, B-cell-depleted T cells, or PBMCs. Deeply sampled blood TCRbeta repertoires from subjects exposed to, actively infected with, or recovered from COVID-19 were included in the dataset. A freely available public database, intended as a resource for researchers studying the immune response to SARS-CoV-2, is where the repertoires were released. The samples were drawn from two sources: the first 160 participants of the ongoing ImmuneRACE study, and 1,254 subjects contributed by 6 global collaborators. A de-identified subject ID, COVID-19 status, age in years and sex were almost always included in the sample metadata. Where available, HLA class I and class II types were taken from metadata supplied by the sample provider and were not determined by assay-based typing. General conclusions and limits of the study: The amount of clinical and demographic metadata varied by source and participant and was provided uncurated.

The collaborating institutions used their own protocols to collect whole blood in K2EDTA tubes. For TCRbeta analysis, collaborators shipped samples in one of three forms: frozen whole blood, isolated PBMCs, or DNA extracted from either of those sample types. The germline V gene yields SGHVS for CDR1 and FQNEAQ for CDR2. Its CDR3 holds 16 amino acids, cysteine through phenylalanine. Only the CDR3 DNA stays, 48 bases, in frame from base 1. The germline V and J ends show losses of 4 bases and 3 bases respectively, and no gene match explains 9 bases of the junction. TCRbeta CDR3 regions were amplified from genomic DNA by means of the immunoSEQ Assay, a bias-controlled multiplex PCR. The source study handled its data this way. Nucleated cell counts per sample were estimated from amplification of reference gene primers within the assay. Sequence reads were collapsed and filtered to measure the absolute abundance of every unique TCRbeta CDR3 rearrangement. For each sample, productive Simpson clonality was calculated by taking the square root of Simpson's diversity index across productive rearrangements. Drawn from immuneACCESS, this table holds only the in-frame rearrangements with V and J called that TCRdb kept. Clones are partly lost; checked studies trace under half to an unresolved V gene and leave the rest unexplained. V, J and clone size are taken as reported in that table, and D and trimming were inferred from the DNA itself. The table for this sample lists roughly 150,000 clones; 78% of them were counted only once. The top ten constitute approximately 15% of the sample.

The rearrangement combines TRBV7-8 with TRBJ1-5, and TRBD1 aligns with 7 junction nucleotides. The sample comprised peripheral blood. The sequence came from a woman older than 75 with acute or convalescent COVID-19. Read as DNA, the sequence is TGTGCCAGCAGCTCTATGCCGGGACAGAACAATCAGCCCCAGCATTTT. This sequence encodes CASSSMPGQNNQPQHF. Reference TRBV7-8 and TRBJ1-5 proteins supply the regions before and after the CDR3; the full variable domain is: GAGVSQSPRYKVAKRGQDVALRCDPISGHVSLFWYQQALGQGPEFLTYFQNEAQLDKSGLPSDRFFAERPEGSVSTLKIQRTQQEDSAVYLCASSSMPGQNNQPQHFGDGTRLSIL.